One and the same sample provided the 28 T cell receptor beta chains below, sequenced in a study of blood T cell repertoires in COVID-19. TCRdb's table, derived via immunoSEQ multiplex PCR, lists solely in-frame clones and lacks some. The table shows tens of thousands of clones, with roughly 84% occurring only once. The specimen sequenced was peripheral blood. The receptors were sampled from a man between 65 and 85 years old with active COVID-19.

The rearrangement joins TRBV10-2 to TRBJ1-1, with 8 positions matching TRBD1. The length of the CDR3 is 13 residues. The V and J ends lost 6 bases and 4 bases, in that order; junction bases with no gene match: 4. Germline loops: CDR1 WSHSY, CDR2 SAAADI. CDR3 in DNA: TGCGCCAGCAGGGGACAGGACGGCACTGAAGCTTTCTTT. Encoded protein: CASRGQDGTEAFF.

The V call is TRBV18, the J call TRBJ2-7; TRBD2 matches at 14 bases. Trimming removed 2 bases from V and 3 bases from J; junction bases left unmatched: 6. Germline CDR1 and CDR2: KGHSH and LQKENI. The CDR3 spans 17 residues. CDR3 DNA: TGTGCCAGCTCACCATTCGGACTAGCGGGAGGCGACTACGAGCAGTACTTC. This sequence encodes CASSPFGLAGGDYEQYF.

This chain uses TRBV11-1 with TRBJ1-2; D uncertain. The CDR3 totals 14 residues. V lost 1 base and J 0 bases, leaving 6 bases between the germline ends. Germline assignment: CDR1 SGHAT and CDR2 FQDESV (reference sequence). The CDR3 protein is CASSLGRSNYGYTF. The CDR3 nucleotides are TGTGCCAGCAGCTTAGGCCGGTCTAACTATGGCTACACCTTC.

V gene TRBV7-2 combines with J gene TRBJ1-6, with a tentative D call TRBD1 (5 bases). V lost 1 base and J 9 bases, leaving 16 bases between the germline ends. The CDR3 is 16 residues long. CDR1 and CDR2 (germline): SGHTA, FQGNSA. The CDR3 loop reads CASSLEGTSGSSPLHF. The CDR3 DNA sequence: TGTGCCAGCAGCTTAGAGGGGACCTCCGGGAGTTCACCCCTCCACTTT.

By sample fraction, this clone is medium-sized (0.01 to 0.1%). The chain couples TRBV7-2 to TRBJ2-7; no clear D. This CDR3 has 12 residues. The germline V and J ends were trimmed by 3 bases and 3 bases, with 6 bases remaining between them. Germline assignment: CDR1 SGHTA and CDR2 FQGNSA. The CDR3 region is CASSFDFYEQYF. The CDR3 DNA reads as TGTGCCAGCAGCTTCGACTTCTACGAGCAGTACTTC.

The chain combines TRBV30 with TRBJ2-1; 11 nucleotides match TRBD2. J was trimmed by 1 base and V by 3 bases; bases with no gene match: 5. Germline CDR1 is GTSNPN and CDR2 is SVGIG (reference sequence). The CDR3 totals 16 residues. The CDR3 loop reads CAWRTSGTLSYNEQFF. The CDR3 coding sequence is TGTGCCTGGAGGACTAGCGGGACCTTATCCTACAATGAGCAGTTCTTC.

The CDR3 region has the DNA TGTGCCAGCAGTTTATTGGGACTAGCGGGAGAGACAGATACGCAGTATTTT. Its protein is CASSLLGLAGETDTQYF. The chain links TRBV28 to TRBJ2-3, with TRBD2 identical over 14 bases. The length of the CDR3 is 17 residues. V dropped 1 base and J dropped 3; count of bases not matched to a gene: 3. CDR1 is MDHEN and CDR2 is SYDVKM in the germline V gene. Full variable domain (rest looked up from reference TRBV28 and TRBJ2-3): DVKVTQSSRYLVKRTGEKVFLECVQDMDHENMFWYRQDPGLGLRLIYFSYDVKMKEKGDIPEGYSVSREKKERFSLILESASTNQTSMYLCASSLLGLAGETDTQYFGPGTRLTVL.

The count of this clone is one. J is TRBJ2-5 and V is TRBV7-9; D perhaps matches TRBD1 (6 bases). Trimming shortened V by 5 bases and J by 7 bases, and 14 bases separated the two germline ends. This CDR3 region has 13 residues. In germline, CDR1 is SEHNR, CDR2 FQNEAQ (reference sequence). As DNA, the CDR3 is TGTGCCAGCAGCCCAACAGGGCGTGGGACCCAGTACTTC. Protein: CASSPTGRGTQYF.

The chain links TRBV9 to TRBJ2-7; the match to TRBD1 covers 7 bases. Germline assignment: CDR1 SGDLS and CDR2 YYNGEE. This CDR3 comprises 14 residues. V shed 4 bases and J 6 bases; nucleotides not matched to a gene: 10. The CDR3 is CASSPLDRPAEQYF. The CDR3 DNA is TGTGCCAGCAGCCCACTGGACAGGCCGGCCGAGCAGTACTTC.

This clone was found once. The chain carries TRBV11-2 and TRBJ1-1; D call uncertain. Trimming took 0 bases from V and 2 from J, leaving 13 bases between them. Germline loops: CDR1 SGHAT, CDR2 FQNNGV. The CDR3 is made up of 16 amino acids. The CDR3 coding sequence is TGTGCCAGCAGCTTAGATCGGCGGGCCACAAACACTGAAGCTTTCTTT. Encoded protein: CASSLDRRATNTEAFF.

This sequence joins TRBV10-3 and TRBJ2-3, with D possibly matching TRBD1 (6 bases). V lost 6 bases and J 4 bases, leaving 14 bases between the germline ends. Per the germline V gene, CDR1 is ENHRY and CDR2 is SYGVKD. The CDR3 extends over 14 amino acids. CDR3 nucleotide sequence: TGTGCCATCAGGGGGGACACACGAGCAGATACGCAGTATTTT. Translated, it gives CAIRGDTRADTQYF.

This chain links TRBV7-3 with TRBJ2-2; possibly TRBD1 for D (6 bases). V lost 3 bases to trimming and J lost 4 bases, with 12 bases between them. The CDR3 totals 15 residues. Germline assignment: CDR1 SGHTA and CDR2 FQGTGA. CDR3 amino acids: CASSLGHPLTGELFF. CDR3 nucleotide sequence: TGTGCCAGCAGCTTGGGACATCCTCTCACCGGGGAGCTGTTTTTT. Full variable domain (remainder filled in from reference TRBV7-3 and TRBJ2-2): GAGVSQTPSNKVTEKGKYVELRCDPISGHTALYWYRQSLGQGPEFLIYFQGTGAADDSGLPNDRFFAVRPEGSVSTLKIQRTERGDSAVYLCASSLGHPLTGELFFGEGSRLTVL.

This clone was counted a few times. CDR3 nucleotides: TGCGCCAGCAGCCAAGGGACAGGGAACACCGGGGAGCTGTTTTTT. Amino acid sequence: CASSQGTGNTGELFF. The V gene is TRBV4-3, the J gene TRBJ2-2; 7 bases map to TRBD1. After removal of 1 base from V and 1 base from J, the junction contained 0 bases not matched to a gene. Germline-derived CDR1 and CDR2 are LGHNA and YSLEER. The CDR3 is 15 amino acids.

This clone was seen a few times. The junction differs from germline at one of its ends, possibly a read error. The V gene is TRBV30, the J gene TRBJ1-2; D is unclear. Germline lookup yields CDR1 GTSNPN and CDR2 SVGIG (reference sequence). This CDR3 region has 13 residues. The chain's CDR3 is CAWSAGTNYGYTF. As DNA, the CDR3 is TGTGCGTGGAGCGCCGGGACTAACTATGGCTACACCTTC.

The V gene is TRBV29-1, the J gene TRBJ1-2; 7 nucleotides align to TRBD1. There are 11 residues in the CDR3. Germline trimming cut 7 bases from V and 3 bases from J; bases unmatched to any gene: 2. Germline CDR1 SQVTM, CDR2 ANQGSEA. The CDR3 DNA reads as TGCAGCGCCGGGACAGACTATGGCTACACCTTC. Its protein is CSAGTDYGYTF.

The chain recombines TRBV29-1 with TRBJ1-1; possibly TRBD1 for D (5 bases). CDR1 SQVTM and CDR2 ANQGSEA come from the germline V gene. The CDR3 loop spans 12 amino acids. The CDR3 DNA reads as TGCAGTTCAAAGGGAGGGGCCACTGAAGCTTTCTTT. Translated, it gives CSSKGGATEAFF.

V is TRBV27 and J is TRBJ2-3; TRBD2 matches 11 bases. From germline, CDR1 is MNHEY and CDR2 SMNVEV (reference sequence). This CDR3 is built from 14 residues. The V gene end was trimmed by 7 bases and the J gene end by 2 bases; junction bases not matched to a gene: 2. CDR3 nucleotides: TGTGCCAGCAAACTAGCGGGGGACACAGATACGCAGTATTTT. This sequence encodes CASKLAGDTDTQYF.

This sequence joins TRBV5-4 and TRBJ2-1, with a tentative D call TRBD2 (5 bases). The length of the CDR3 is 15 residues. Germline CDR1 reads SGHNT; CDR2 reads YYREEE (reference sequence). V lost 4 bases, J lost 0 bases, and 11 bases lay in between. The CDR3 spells CASSPRGYSYNEQFF. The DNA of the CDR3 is TGTGCCAGCAGCCCTCGGGGATACTCCTACAATGAGCAGTTCTTC.

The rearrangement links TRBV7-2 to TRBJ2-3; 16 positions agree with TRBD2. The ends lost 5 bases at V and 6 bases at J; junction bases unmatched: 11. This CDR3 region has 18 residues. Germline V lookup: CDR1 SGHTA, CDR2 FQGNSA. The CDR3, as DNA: TGTGCCAGCAGCGACCGGGGACTAGCGGGAGGGCCTCAGGATACGCAGTATTTT. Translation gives CASSDRGLAGGPQDTQYF.

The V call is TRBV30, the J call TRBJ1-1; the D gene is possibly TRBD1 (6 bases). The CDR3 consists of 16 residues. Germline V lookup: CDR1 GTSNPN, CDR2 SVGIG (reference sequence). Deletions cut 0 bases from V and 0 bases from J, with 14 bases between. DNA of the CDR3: TGTGCCTGGAGTGTACCGATACGGGACATGAACACTGAAGCTTTCTTT. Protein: CAWSVPIRDMNTEAFF.

CDR3 protein: CASSGSGNEQFF. In nucleotides, the CDR3 is TGTGCCAGCAGCGGCAGCGGGAATGAGCAGTTCTTC. V is TRBV7-3 and J is TRBJ2-1; TRBD2 might be the D (6 bases). The ends were cut back, 5 bases at V and 7 bases at J, with 9 bases in the middle. Germline V CDR1 and CDR2: SGHTA, FQGTGA. This CDR3 region has 12 residues.

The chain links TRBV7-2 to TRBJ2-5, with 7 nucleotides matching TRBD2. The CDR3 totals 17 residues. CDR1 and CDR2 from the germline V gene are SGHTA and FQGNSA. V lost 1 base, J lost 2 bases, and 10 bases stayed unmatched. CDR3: CASSLVGASGAQETQYF. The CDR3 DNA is TGTGCCAGCAGCTTAGTAGGGGCTAGCGGAGCTCAAGAGACCCAGTACTTC.

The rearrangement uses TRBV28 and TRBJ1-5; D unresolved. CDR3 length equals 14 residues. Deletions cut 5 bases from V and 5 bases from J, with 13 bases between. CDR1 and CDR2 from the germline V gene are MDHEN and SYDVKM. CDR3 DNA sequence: TGTGCCAGCAGTCCTCCCCCTATCTATCAGCCCCAGCATTTT. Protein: CASSPPPIYQPQHF. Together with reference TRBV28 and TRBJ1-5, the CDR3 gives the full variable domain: DVKVTQSSRYLVKRTGEKVFLECVQDMDHENMFWYRQDPGLGLRLIYFSYDVKMKEKGDIPEGYSVSREKKERFSLILESASTNQTSMYLCASSPPPIYQPQHFGDGTRLSIL.

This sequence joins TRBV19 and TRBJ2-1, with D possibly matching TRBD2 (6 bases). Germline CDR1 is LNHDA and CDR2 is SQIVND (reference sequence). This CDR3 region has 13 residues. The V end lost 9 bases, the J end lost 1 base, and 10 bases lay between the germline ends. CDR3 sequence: CARPGGSYNEQFF. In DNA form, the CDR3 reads TGTGCCAGGCCCGGGGGTTCCTACAATGAGCAGTTCTTC. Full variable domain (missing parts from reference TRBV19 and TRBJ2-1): DGGITQSPKYLFRKEGQNVTLSCEQNLNHDAMYWYRQDPGQGLRLIYYSQIVNDFQKGDIAEGYSVSREKKESFPLTVTSAQKNPTAFYLCARPGGSYNEQFFGPGTRLTVL.

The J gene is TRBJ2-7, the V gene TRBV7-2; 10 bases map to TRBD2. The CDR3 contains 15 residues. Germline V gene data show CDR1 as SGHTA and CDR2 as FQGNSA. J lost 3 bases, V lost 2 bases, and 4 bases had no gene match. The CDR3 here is CASSLRTSGYYEQYF. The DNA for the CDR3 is TGTGCCAGCAGCTTACGGACTAGCGGATACTACGAGCAGTACTTC.

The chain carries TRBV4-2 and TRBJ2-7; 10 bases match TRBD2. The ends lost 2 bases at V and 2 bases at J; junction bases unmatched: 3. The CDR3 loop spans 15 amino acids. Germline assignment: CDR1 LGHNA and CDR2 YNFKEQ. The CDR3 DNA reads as TGTGCCAGCAGCCAACCCAGCGGGGGGGCCTACGAGCAGTACTTC. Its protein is CASSQPSGGAYEQYF.

The CDR3 here is CASSVGGLLNYGYTF. In nucleotides, the CDR3 is TGTGCCAGCAGCGTAGGGGGGCTTCTAAACTATGGCTACACCTTC. The J gene is TRBJ1-2, the V gene TRBV9, with D possibly matching TRBD1 (6 bases). Germline V gives CDR1 SGDLS, CDR2 YYNGEE. V was trimmed by 0 bases and J by 2 bases, leaving 11 bases between them. CDR3 size: 15 residues.

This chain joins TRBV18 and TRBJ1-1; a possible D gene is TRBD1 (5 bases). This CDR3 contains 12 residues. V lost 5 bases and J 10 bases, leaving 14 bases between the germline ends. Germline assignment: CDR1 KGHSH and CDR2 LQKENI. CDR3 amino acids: CASSSETVTAFF. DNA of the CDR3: TGTGCCAGCTCATCTGAGACAGTCACAGCTTTCTTT.